One and the same sample provided the 29 T cell receptor beta chains below, sequenced in a study of cytomegalovirus exposure and HLA in healthy donors. The PCR contained 60 Vbeta and 13 Jbeta primers. The data were produced by immunoSEQ multiplex PCR, yet TCRdb's version contains in-frame clones alone and is incomplete. The sample holds roughly 150,000 clones, roughly 65% seen once. The sample taken for sequencing was PBMCs. These receptor sequences come from a man in his 60s in good health and CMV-seronegative.

The chain uses TRBV19 and TRBJ2-7; 11 bases are a match to TRBD2. The CDR3 covers 18 residues. V dropped 8 bases and J dropped 4; count of bases not matched to a gene: 19. Germline V gene sequence: CDR1 LNHDA, CDR2 SQIVND (reference sequence). The CDR3 protein is CASRPGLADVFPGYEQYF. The CDR3 bases are TGTGCCAGTCGGCCGGGACTAGCGGATGTTTTTCCGGGGTACGAGCAGTACTTC.

In this sample, this clone turned up a few times. CDR3 coding DNA: TGTGCCAGCAGTTTAGGGGACAGGGGCATTTGGTCACCCCTCCACTTT. Amino acids: CASSLGDRGIWSPLHF. The chain joins TRBV27 to TRBJ1-6, with 10 nucleotides matching TRBD1. The CDR3 spans 16 residues. Trimming cost V 2 bases and J 10 bases; bases outside gene matches: 8. Germline CDR1 MNHEY, CDR2 SMNVEV (reference sequence).

This clone came up a few times. The V gene is TRBV19, the J gene TRBJ2-1; tentatively, D is TRBD2 (5 bases). Germline V lookup: CDR1 LNHDA, CDR2 SQIVND (reference sequence). The length of the CDR3 is 13 residues. Trimming took 5 bases from V and 7 from J, leaving 12 bases between them. CDR3 region: CASSQRYLNEQFF. The CDR3 nucleotides read TGTGCCAGTAGTCAGCGGTACCTTAATGAGCAGTTCTTC.

The chain carries TRBV4-2 and TRBJ2-3; D possibly corresponds to TRBD2 (6 bases). The CDR3 covers 16 residues. V shed 0 bases and J shed 1 base, with 11 bases lying between them. The germline CDR1 and CDR2 sequences are LGHNA and YNFKEQ. In DNA, the CDR3 is TGTGCCAGCAGCCAAGATGGATTAGCGGGCACAGATACGCAGTATTTT. This translates into CASSQDGLAGTDTQYF.

The CDR3 DNA is TGTGCCAGCAGTTACGGACAAGGGGGCGGGAGGGACAATGAGCAGTTCTTC. Amino acids: CASSYGQGGGRDNEQFF. The genes are TRBV6-8 and TRBJ2-1; 9 nucleotides align to TRBD2. The CDR3 consists of 17 residues. Germline V gene data show CDR1 as MNHGY and CDR2 as SAAAGT. J lost 5 bases, V lost 2 bases, and 10 bases had no gene match.

The V and J genes are TRBV15 and TRBJ2-7; 10 positions match TRBD2. J lost 5 bases, V lost 1 base, and 8 bases had no gene match. The CDR3 is 16 residues long. Germline CDR1 is LNHNV and CDR2 is YYDKDF (reference sequence). CDR3 sequence (DNA): TGTGCCACCAGCAGAGCGCCCAGCGGGAGGGCCGACGAGCAGTACTTC. This translates into CATSRAPSGRADEQYF.

The gene calls are TRBV9 and TRBJ2-5; TRBD2 aligns across 12 bases. The CDR3 loop spans 18 amino acids. The V and J ends lost 4 bases and 1 base, in that order; junction bases with no gene match: 11. CDR1 and CDR2 from the germline V gene are SGDLS and YYNGEE. The CDR3 nucleotides are TGTGCCAGCAGCCTGGGACTAGCGGGCCCCCTGACCCAAGAGACCCAGTACTTC. Translating gives CASSLGLAGPLTQETQYF.

The genes are TRBV5-1 and TRBJ2-3, with TRBD1 matching over 7 bases. CDR1 and CDR2 from the germline V gene are SGHRS and YFSETQ. CDR3 length: 15 amino acids. Unmatched junction bases numbered 1, after V lost 0 bases and J lost 0 bases. The CDR3 region is CASSLEGASTDTQYF. Here the CDR3 DNA reads TGCGCCAGCAGCTTGGAGGGGGCGAGCACAGATACGCAGTATTTT.

V gene TRBV5-1 combines with J gene TRBJ2-5; D unresolved. The J call is uncertain, as TRBJ2-7 better fits the DNA end. There are 14 residues in the CDR3. Per the germline V gene, CDR1 is SGHRS and CDR2 is YFSETQ. CDR3 region: CASSLAAGLYEQYF. The CDR3 DNA reads as TGCGCCAGCAGCTTGGCTGCAGGTCTCTACGAGCAGTACTTC.

V and J are TRBV30 and TRBJ2-5; tentatively, D is TRBD2 (7 bases). The DNA end is a closer match to TRBJ2-7, so the J assignment may be wrong. This CDR3 comprises 15 residues. Germline CDR1 and CDR2: GTSNPN and SVGIG (reference sequence). The CDR3 DNA reads as TGTGCCTGGAGTACAATCGGGGGGCGAAGCTACGAGCAGTACTTC. It codes for CAWSTIGGRSYEQYF.

The chain employs TRBV21-1 and TRBJ1-5; TRBD1, as called in the table, went unchecked against the DNA. TRBV21-1 is designated a pseudogene. This CDR3 spans 16 amino acids. The CDR3 region has the DNA TGTGCCAGCAGCAACCCTCGAAGGGGAAGCAATCAGCCCCAGCATTTT. Translation: CASSNPRRGSNQPQHF.

The rearrangement uses TRBV30 and TRBJ2-7; D unresolved. Germline CDR1 GTSNPN, CDR2 SVGIG (reference sequence). Trimming left V 4 bases short and J 0 bases short, with 10 bases between. The CDR3 runs 13 residues. The CDR3 DNA sequence: TGTGCCTGGAAACAGAGTTACTCCTACGAGCAGTACTTC. Protein: CAWKQSYSYEQYF.

The chain links TRBV4-1 to TRBJ2-7; 9 nucleotides match TRBD2. Unmatched junction bases numbered 6, after V lost 2 bases and J lost 1 base. The CDR3 totals 16 residues. The germline CDR1 and CDR2 sequences are MGHRA and YSYEKL. The CDR3 nucleotides read TGCGCCAGCAGCCAACAGGTAGCGGGAGTGTCCTACGAGCAGTACTTC. It yields the protein CASSQQVAGVSYEQYF.

The genes are TRBV2 and TRBJ1-4; 9 positions agree with TRBD1. Germline assignment: CDR1 SNHLY and CDR2 FYNNEI. V trimming: 8 bases; J trimming: 4 bases; junction bases outside the gene matches: 8. This CDR3 contains 15 residues. The CDR3 here is CASGGQGLDNEKLFF. DNA for the CDR3: TGTGCCAGCGGGGGACAGGGTCTTGATAATGAAAAACTGTTTTTT.

This clone was detected a few times. V gene TRBV2 combines with J gene TRBJ2-5; D gene unclear. Between the trimmed V and J ends, which lost 6 bases and 1 base, there was a span of 9 bases. This CDR3 comprises 13 residues. CDR1 and CDR2 from the germline V gene are SNHLY and FYNNEI. CDR3 nucleotides: TGTGCCAGCAGCACGGAGACCCAAGAGACCCAGTACTTC. This codes for CASSTETQETQYF. The variable domain in full, completed from reference TRBV2 and TRBJ2-5, reads EPEVTQTPSHQVTQMGQEVILRCVPISNHLYFYWYRQILGQKVEFLVSFYNNEISEKSEIFDDQFSVERPDGSNFTLKIRSTKLEDSAMYFCASSTETQETQYFGPGTRLLVL.

V usage is TRBV30 and J usage is TRBJ2-2; D possibly corresponds to TRBD1 (6 bases). In germline, CDR1 is GTSNPN, CDR2 SVGIG (reference sequence). The germline V and J ends were trimmed by 0 bases and 2 bases, with 13 bases remaining between them. The CDR3 consists of 16 residues. The CDR3 DNA sequence: TGTGCCTGGAGTGTCAAAACAGGGCTTAACACCGGGGAGCTGTTTTTT. Protein product: CAWSVKTGLNTGELFF.

The chain couples TRBV6-6 to TRBJ2-2, with TRBD1 as a possible D gene (6 bases). The germline V gene has CDR1 MNHNY and CDR2 SVGAGI (reference sequence). This CDR3 is 16 amino acids long. V shed 0 bases and J shed 6 bases, with 14 bases lying between them. This CDR3 is CASSYSTGLSPGELFF. The CDR3 DNA reads TGTGCCAGCAGTTACTCCACAGGGTTGAGTCCCGGGGAGCTGTTTTTT.

The chain has TRBV18 and TRBJ1-1; tentative D call: TRBD1 (6 bases). In germline, CDR1 is KGHSH, CDR2 LQKENI. V lost 3 bases, J lost 0 bases, and 8 bases lay in between. The CDR3 spans 14 residues. The CDR3 sequence: CASSPTGMNTEAFF. The CDR3 bases are TGTGCCAGCTCACCTACAGGGATGAACACTGAAGCTTTCTTT.

The rearrangement links TRBV30 to TRBJ2-2, with TRBD1 as a possible D gene (6 bases). The V end was cut by 0 bases, the J end by 7 bases, with 15 bases between. This CDR3 region has 15 residues. Germline V CDR1 and CDR2: GTSNPN, SVGIG (reference sequence). This CDR3 is CAWSVKSGGVGELFF. For the CDR3, the DNA is TGTGCCTGGAGTGTAAAGAGTGGGGGCGTCGGGGAGCTGTTTTTT.

This clone was counted once. This chain links TRBV5-4 with TRBJ2-5; 8 nucleotides agree with TRBD2. Germline CDR1 reads SGHNT; CDR2 reads YYREEE (reference sequence). With 0 bases clipped from V and 4 bases from J, the junction kept 8 bases outside the gene matches. This CDR3 spans 16 amino acids. The DNA of the CDR3 is TGTGCCAGCAGCTTGGACCCAGCGGGAGTTGGAGAGACCCAGTACTTC. This encodes CASSLDPAGVGETQYF. The full variable domain, rest sourced from reference TRBV5-4 and TRBJ2-5, is ETGVTQSPTHLIKTRGQQVTLRCSSQSGHNTVSWYQQALGQGPQFIFQYYREEENGRGNFPPRFSGLQFPNYSSELNVNALELDDSALYLCASSLDPAGVGETQYFGPGTRLLVL.

This clone has just a few counts. The gene calls are TRBV23-1 and TRBJ2-7, with 10 nucleotides matching TRBD1. TRBV23-1 qualifies as an ORF whose function is uncertain. CDR3 length: 16 residues. V lost 2 bases, J lost 0 bases, and 4 bases stayed unmatched. CDR3 DNA sequence: TGCGCCAGCAGTCAAGTCGACAGGGGGCCCTCCTACGAGCAGTACTTC. Amino acid sequence: CASSQVDRGPSYEQYF.

The chain uses TRBV5-1 and TRBJ2-7; TRBD1 might be the D (6 bases). Trimming stripped 0 bases from V and 0 bases from J, with 13 bases between. Looked up from germline, CDR1 is SGHRS and CDR2 is YFSETQ. The CDR3 is 16 residues long. The CDR3 nucleotides are TGCGCCAGCAGCTTGGGGGCAGGGGCCCCCTCCTACGAGCAGTACTTC. Its translation is CASSLGAGAPSYEQYF.

V and J are TRBV6-1 and TRBJ2-1; 8 nucleotides agree with TRBD1. Germline V gene data show CDR1 as MNHNS and CDR2 as SASEGT. Trimming at V came to 7 bases and at J to 5 bases, leaving 7 bases not matched to a gene. CDR3 size: 14 residues. The CDR3 is CASKPDRVNNEQFF. DNA of the CDR3: TGTGCCAGCAAGCCGGACAGGGTTAACAATGAGCAGTTCTTC.

The J gene is TRBJ2-3, the V gene TRBV30, with 12 positions matching TRBD2. The CDR3 covers 16 residues. The V segment lost 2 bases and the J segment 4 bases; nucleotides outside the gene matches: 7. CDR1 and CDR2 (germline): GTSNPN, SVGIG (reference sequence). Here the CDR3 DNA reads TGTGCCTGGAGTCTCACTAGCGGGGGGTGGGCAGATACGCAGTATTTT. This gives the protein CAWSLTSGGWADTQYF.

This sequence joins TRBV28 and TRBJ1-4, with a possible D match to TRBD1 (6 bases). The V and J ends lost 2 bases and 1 base respectively, with 8 bases between them. The CDR3 extends over 15 amino acids. Germline V CDR1 and CDR2: MDHEN, SYDVKM. In nucleotides, the CDR3 is TGTGCCAGCAGTTTAGGGGGACAAACTAATGAAAAACTGTTTTTT. Translated: CASSLGGQTNEKLFF.

The chain uses TRBV19 and TRBJ2-5; 10 nucleotides agree with TRBD2. Germline CDR1 reads LNHDA; CDR2 reads SQIVND (reference sequence). The junction had 8 bases not matched to a gene; V was cut back by 6 bases and J by 4 bases. This CDR3 is built from 15 residues. The chain's CDR3 is CASRPLAGVRETQYF. CDR3 DNA sequence: TGTGCCAGTAGACCCCTAGCGGGAGTTAGAGAGACCCAGTACTTC.

The genes are TRBV2 and TRBJ1-2, with TRBD1 identical over 8 bases. In germline, CDR1 is SNHLY, CDR2 FYNNEI. V was pared by 4 bases and J by 1 base, with 2 bases of the junction left unmatched. This CDR3 has 14 residues. The CDR3 bases are TGTGCCAGCAGTGGGACAGGGCGTAACTATGGCTACACCTTC. This gives the protein CASSGTGRNYGYTF.

The V call is TRBV7-9, the J call TRBJ1-2; D may be TRBD1 (5 bases). Germline V gene sequence: CDR1 SEHNR, CDR2 FQNEAQ (reference sequence). This CDR3 spans 13 amino acids. The V end was cut by 1 base, the J end by 4 bases, with 7 bases between. The CDR3 sequence: CASSLETVYGYTF. The DNA of the CDR3 is TGTGCCAGCAGCTTAGAGACAGTCTATGGCTACACCTTC.

This clone was observed a handful of times. The chain employs TRBV10-3 and TRBJ1-2; a weak D match, TRBD1 (5 bases). Germline V gene lookup returns CDR1 ENHRY and CDR2 SYGVKD. Trimming took off 0 bases at V and 8 bases at J, with 22 bases between the two ends. This CDR3 contains 17 residues. The CDR3 loop reads CAISESKAQSRENGYTF. DNA for the CDR3: TGTGCCATCAGTGAGTCGAAGGCTCAAAGCAGGGAAAACGGCTACACCTTC.